Each of the 23 T cell receptor beta chains below was sequenced from the same sample in a study of blood T cells in healthy people across ages. A second PCR, run for roughly 6 to 11 cycles, used a sample-barcoded 5' primer plus a J-beta primer mix. TCRdb ran MiXCR on the 5' RACE reads and lists one entry per CDR3 protein. This sample has more than 800,000 distinct CDR3 sequences, with about 30% found just once. Sequenced sample: blood. Receptor source: an elderly woman in good health.

This clonotype was counted only a few times. The chain links TRBV18 to TRBJ1-4; tentative D call: TRBD1 (6 bases). The CDR3 runs 15 residues. Germline V gives CDR1 KGHSH, CDR2 LQKENI. Trimming removed 3 bases at V and 8 bases at J, with 16 bases between. In DNA, the CDR3 is TGTGCCAGCTCACCCCAGCAGGGGTTGGGGGAAAAACTGTTTTTT. Residues: CASSPQQGLGEKLFF.

V usage is TRBV7-9 and J usage is TRBJ1-4; tentative D call: TRBD1 (5 bases). Germline CDR1 and CDR2: SEHNR and FQNEAQ (reference sequence). The CDR3 consists of 15 residues. Trimming pared 9 bases from V and 0 bases from J, leaving 14 bases between. The CDR3 sequence is CASVDQGTTNEKLFF. DNA of the CDR3: TGTGCCAGTGTCGATCAGGGTACAACTAATGAAAAACTGTTTTTT. Together with reference TRBV7-9 and TRBJ1-4, the CDR3 gives the full variable domain: DTGVSQNPRHKITKRGQNVTFRCDPISEHNRLYWYRQTLGQGPEFLTYFQNEAQLEKSRLLSDRFSAERPKGSFSTLEIQRTEQGDSAMYLCASVDQGTTNEKLFFGSGTQLSVL.

This clonotype was counted at least ten times. V is TRBV20-1 and J is TRBJ2-1, with a weak D call TRBD2 (5 bases). The germline V gene encodes CDR1 DFQATT and CDR2 SNEGSKA (reference sequence). Trimming stripped 4 bases from V and 0 bases from J, with 7 bases between. The CDR3 has 13 residues. The CDR3 nucleotides are TGCAGTGCTATCCGGGGCTCCTACAATGAGCAGTTCTTC. As protein: CSAIRGSYNEQFF.

The CDR3 DNA reads TGTGCCAGCAGCTTAATGGGGACCAGACAGGGTAGCTATGGCTACACCTTC. Its translation: CASSLMGTRQGSYGYTF. The chain combines TRBV7-9 with TRBJ1-2, with TRBD1 identical over 7 bases. Unmatched junction bases numbered 13, after V lost 2 bases and J lost 4 bases. CDR1 SEHNR and CDR2 FQNEAQ come from the germline V gene (reference sequence). This CDR3 is 17 amino acids long.

With regard to this clonotype: This could be a read error, since a much larger clone is one nucleotide away. The CDR3 DNA is TGCAGTGCCAAAGCACTCGATGAAAAACTGTTTTTT. Amino acid sequence: CSAKALDEKLFF. V is TRBV20-1 and J is TRBJ1-4, with unresolved D. Between the trimmed V and J ends, which lost 6 bases and 6 bases, there was a span of 11 bases. Per germline, CDR1 DFQATT and CDR2 SNEGSKA (reference sequence). CDR3 length equals 12 residues.

At least ten counts were recorded for this clonotype. The CDR3 spells CASRPGGSAYNEQFF. CDR3 bases: TGTGCCAGCAGACCCGGGGGGTCTGCCTACAATGAGCAGTTCTTC. This chain uses TRBV6-6 with TRBJ2-1; 7 bases agree with TRBD2. V was clipped by 6 bases and J by 2 bases; unmatched bases: 7. CDR1 and CDR2 (germline): MNHNY, SVGAGI (reference sequence). This CDR3 comprises 15 residues.

This clonotype was observed many times. The chain couples TRBV20-1 to TRBJ2-4; no definite D call. Looked up from germline, CDR1 is DFQATT and CDR2 is SNEGSKA (reference sequence). The germline V and J ends were trimmed by 3 bases and 6 bases, with 6 bases remaining between them. There are 11 residues in the CDR3. CDR3 protein: CSASFGNIQYF. The CDR3 DNA reads as TGCAGTGCTAGTTTTGGAAACATTCAGTACTTC.

V gene TRBV3-1 combines with J gene TRBJ2-7, with 8 positions matching TRBD2. The CDR3 contains 14 residues. Germline V gives CDR1 LGHDT, CDR2 YNNKEL (reference sequence). The trim removed 3 bases at V and 5 bases at J, leaving 6 bases unmatched. This CDR3 reads CASSQSGRMHEQYF. CDR3 bases: TGTGCCAGCAGCCAGAGCGGGAGAATGCACGAGCAGTACTTC.

This clonotype was seen ten or more times. V gene TRBV11-2 combines with J gene TRBJ2-1, with TRBD2 matching 7 bases. The V segment lost 6 bases and the J segment 4 bases; nucleotides outside the gene matches: 9. The CDR3 totals 15 residues. CDR1 SGHAT and CDR2 FQNNGV come from the germline V gene. The CDR3 is CASSYSSGVYNEQFF. The CDR3 region has the DNA TGTGCCAGCAGTTATTCGAGCGGGGTATACAATGAGCAGTTCTTC.

This clonotype was detected many times. CDR3 residues: CASSHTRETQYF. In DNA, the CDR3 is TGCGCCAGCAGCCACACCAGGGAGACCCAGTACTTC. The chain links TRBV4-3 to TRBJ2-5; D uncertain. The V gene lost 3 bases and the J gene lost 5 bases, with 7 bases spanning the gap. This CDR3 spans 12 amino acids. From germline, CDR1 is LGHNA and CDR2 YSLEER.

The CDR3 sequence is CASSLPSGRGGTEAFF. In DNA, the CDR3 is TGTGCCAGCAGCCTCCCCAGCGGCAGGGGAGGGACTGAAGCTTTCTTT. This chain connects TRBV11-2 to TRBJ1-1, with D perhaps TRBD1 (6 bases). Trimming took 5 bases from V and 5 from J, leaving 21 bases between them. Germline V gene sequence: CDR1 SGHAT, CDR2 FQNNGV. This CDR3 comprises 16 residues.

The rearrangement joins TRBV24-1 to TRBJ2-3; 13 bases map to TRBD2. Germline V CDR1 and CDR2: KGHDR, SFDVKD. This CDR3 is built from 18 residues. With V trimmed by 3 bases and J by 1 base, 6 bases remained unmatched. The CDR3 DNA is TGTGCCACCAGTGATCGTCGACTAGCGGGGGGCCGCACAGATACGCAGTATTTT. Translated: CATSDRRLAGGRTDTQYF.

CDR3 in amino acids: CGGTGAHYNEQFF. The CDR3, as DNA: TGTGGGGGTACAGGAGCCCATTACAATGAGCAGTTCTTC. The chain links TRBV30 to TRBJ2-1, with D maybe TRBD1 (5 bases). CDR3 length: 13 residues. Per the germline V gene, CDR1 is GTSNPN and CDR2 is SVGIG (reference sequence).

The chain joins TRBV5-1 to TRBJ1-6; possible D gene TRBD1, 5 bases. The ends were cut back, 0 bases at V and 8 bases at J, with 12 bases in the middle. Per germline, CDR1 SGHRS and CDR2 YFSETQ. This CDR3 region has 15 residues. As DNA, the CDR3 is TGCGCCAGCAGCTTGGGAGGGACGGGCCATTCACCCCTCCACTTT. Translation gives CASSLGGTGHSPLHF.

This clonotype was seen repeatedly, ten times or more. The DNA for the CDR3 is TGTGCCAGCAAACTAGACAGGGGCCCCTACGAGCAGTACTTC. Translating gives CASKLDRGPYEQYF. This chain uses TRBV6-2 or TRBV6-3 with TRBJ2-7, with 8 bases that match TRBD1. CDR3 size: 14 residues. After removal of 7 bases from V and 2 bases from J, the junction contained 7 bases not matched to a gene. Germline V gives CDR1 MNHEY, CDR2 SVGEGT.

The chain uses TRBV12-3 or TRBV12-4 and TRBJ1-1; D unclear. The CDR3 is made up of 12 amino acids. V dropped 3 bases and J dropped 6 bases, with 8 bases sitting between them. Here the CDR3 reads CASSLWVAEAFF. CDR3 DNA sequence: TGTGCCAGCAGTTTGTGGGTCGCTGAAGCTTTCTTT.

Comment on this clonotype: With a much larger clone just one base away, this may be a read error. J is TRBJ2-1 and V is TRBV2; TRBD2 aligns across 11 bases. The CDR3 totals 13 residues. CDR1 is SNHLY and CDR2 is FYNNEI in the germline V gene. After removal of 5 bases from V and 7 bases from J, the junction contained 1 base not matched to a gene. CDR3 residues: CASSWTSGNEQFF. In DNA form, the CDR3 reads TGTGCCAGCAGTTGGACTAGCGGGAATGAGCAGTTCTTC. The full variable domain, completed using reference TRBV2 and TRBJ2-1, is EPEVTQTPSHQVTQMGQEVILRCVPISNHLYFYWYRQILGQKVEFLVSFYNNEISEKSEIFDDQFSVERPDGSNFTLKIRSTKLEDSAMYFCASSWTSGNEQFFGPGTRLTVL.

This clonotype has ten or more counts. The chain uses TRBV3-1 and TRBJ2-5; D is possibly TRBD1 (7 bases). The CDR3 is made up of 15 amino acids. Deletions cut 0 bases from V and 5 bases from J, with 13 bases between. Germline V gene data show CDR1 as LGHDT and CDR2 as YNNKEL (reference sequence). CDR3 sequence (DNA): TGTGCCAGCAGCCAAGATTGGAGGGGGCGGGAGACCCAGTACTTC. Translation: CASSQDWRGRETQYF.

The genes are TRBV20-1 and TRBJ2-7, with 8 positions matching TRBD1. Trimming took 5 bases from V and 4 from J; bases not matched to a gene: 10. This CDR3 is 14 amino acids long. Germline CDR1 and CDR2: DFQATT and SNEGSKA (reference sequence). The chain's CDR3 is CSASYRGMIYEQYF. In DNA, the CDR3 is TGCAGTGCTTCATACAGGGGGATGATTTACGAGCAGTACTTC.

This clonotype was observed a few times. This chain uses TRBV12-5 with TRBJ2-3; D remains unclear. This CDR3 is built from 16 residues. Germline V gene lookup returns CDR1 LGHNT and CDR2 FRNRAP. V shed 6 bases and J shed 0 bases, with 16 bases lying between them. CDR3 loop: CASGSGQATSTDTQYF. The CDR3 DNA reads as TGTGCTAGTGGCTCTGGGCAGGCCACTAGCACAGATACGCAGTATTTT.

This rearrangement joins TRBV15 to TRBJ1-5, with a weak D call TRBD1 (5 bases). The V gene lost 8 bases and the J gene lost 4 bases, with 15 bases spanning the gap. The CDR3 totals 14 residues. Germline CDR1 reads LNHNV; CDR2 reads YYDKDF (reference sequence). The CDR3 region is CATALWGHNQPQHF. CDR3 in DNA: TGTGCCACCGCCCTCTGGGGCCATAATCAGCCCCAGCATTTT.

This clonotype was seen only a few times. A much more abundant neighbour one base away suggests this may be a read error. The genes are TRBV5-1 and TRBJ2-1, with D possibly TRBD2 on 5 matching bases. The J call is in doubt because the DNA end fits TRBJ2-7 better. In germline, CDR1 is SGHRS, CDR2 YFSETQ. CDR3 size: 15 residues. This CDR3 reads CASSLIGSSYNEQYF. The CDR3 nucleotides read TGCGCCAGCAGCTTGATAGGGAGCTCCTACAATGAGCAGTACTTC.

This clonotype was observed at least ten times. The chain uses TRBV12-3 or TRBV12-4 and TRBJ2-1; 11 bases fit TRBD2. The CDR3 consists of 15 residues. The trim removed 5 bases at V and 5 bases at J, leaving 5 bases unmatched. The CDR3 spells CASSATSGTHNEQFF. The DNA of the CDR3 is TGTGCCAGCAGTGCGACTAGCGGGACCCACAATGAGCAGTTCTTC.